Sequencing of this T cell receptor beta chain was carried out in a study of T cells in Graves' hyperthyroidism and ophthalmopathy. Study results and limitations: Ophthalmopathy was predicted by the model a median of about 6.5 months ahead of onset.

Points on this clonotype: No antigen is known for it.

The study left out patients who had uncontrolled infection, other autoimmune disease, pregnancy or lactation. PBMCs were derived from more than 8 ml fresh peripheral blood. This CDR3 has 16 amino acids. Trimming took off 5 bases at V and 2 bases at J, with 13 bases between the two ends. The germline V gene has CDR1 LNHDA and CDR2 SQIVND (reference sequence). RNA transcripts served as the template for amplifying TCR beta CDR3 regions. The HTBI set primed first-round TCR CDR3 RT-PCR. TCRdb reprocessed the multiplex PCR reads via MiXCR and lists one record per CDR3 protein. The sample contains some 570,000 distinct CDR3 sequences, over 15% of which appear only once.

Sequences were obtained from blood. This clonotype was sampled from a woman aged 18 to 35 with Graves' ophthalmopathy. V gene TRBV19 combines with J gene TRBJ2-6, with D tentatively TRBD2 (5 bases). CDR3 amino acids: CASSALRETGANVLTF. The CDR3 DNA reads TGTGCCAGTAGTGCCCTGAGGGAGACTGGGGCCAACGTCCTGACTTTC.